This entry lists 21 T cell receptor beta chains sequenced from one sample in a study of OX40 agonist ivuxolimab in advanced cancers. Assay: immunoSEQ multiplex PCR; the TCRdb copy retains only in-frame clones and omits some. Among fewer than 40,000 clones listed, roughly 69% were seen once. Sequenced material: CD4+ or CD8+ T cells sorted from blood, taken in a trial of the OX40 agonist ivuxolimab. The receptors come from an adult with an advanced solid tumor such as melanoma, head and neck, liver or kidney cancer.

The chain combines TRBV18 with TRBJ1-2, with 9 bases that match TRBD1. The CDR3 extends over 15 amino acids. From germline, CDR1 is KGHSH and CDR2 LQKENI. V was clipped by 4 bases and J by 4 bases; unmatched bases: 7. The DNA of the CDR3 is TGTGCCAGCTCACGTACCGGGACAGGGACCTATGGCTACACCTTC. Translation gives CASSRTGTGTYGYTF.

The chain links TRBV29-1 to TRBJ1-2, with 8 bases aligning to TRBD1. V gave up 6 bases and J gave up 0 bases; unmatched junction bases: 15. Per the germline V gene, CDR1 is SQVTM and CDR2 is ANQGSEA. This CDR3 is 17 amino acids long. The CDR3, as DNA: TGCAGCGTCGCAGGCGACAGGGGAGGGGACGCTAACTATGGCTACACCTTC. This translates into CSVAGDRGGDANYGYTF.

This clone was counted once. The J gene is TRBJ1-1, the V gene TRBV7-9; weak D call: TRBD1 (6 bases). Trimming removed 1 base from V and 2 bases from J, with 11 bases in between. The CDR3 has 15 residues. The germline CDR1 and CDR2 sequences are SEHNR and FQNEAQ (reference sequence). CDR3 nucleotide sequence: TGTGCCAGCAGCTTAGGGGCAGGGACAAACACTGAAGCTTTCTTT. It codes for CASSLGAGTNTEAFF.

Only a few counts were recorded for this clone. V gene TRBV18 combines with J gene TRBJ1-2; D call uncertain. CDR3 size: 11 residues. V lost 2 bases, J lost 8 bases, and 6 bases lay in between. Germline V CDR1 and CDR2: KGHSH, LQKENI. In nucleotides, the CDR3 is TGTGCCAGCTCACCAGGGAGGGGCTACACCTTC. Translating gives CASSPGRGYTF.

The rearrangement joins TRBV6-1 to TRBJ2-5; TRBD2 aligns across 9 bases. This CDR3 region has 14 residues. Per germline, CDR1 MNHNS and CDR2 SASEGT. V lost 3 bases to trimming and J lost 10 bases; unmatched junction nucleotides: 9. The chain's CDR3 is CASSETAGGFFQYF. CDR3 sequence (DNA): TGTGCCAGCAGTGAGACGGCGGGGGGGTTTTTCCAGTACTTC.

J is TRBJ1-6 and V is TRBV6-6; 9 bases line up with TRBD1. CDR1 and CDR2 from the germline V gene are MNHNY and SVGAGI (reference sequence). J was trimmed by 7 bases and V by 10 bases; bases with no gene match: 8. The CDR3 covers 14 residues. The CDR3 loop reads CATLWDRVNSPLHF. The CDR3 DNA reads as TGTGCCACCTTATGGGACAGGGTGAATTCACCCCTCCACTTT.

J is TRBJ1-4 and V is TRBV30; TRBD1 aligns across 8 bases. The CDR3 contains 11 residues. From germline, CDR1 is GTSNPN and CDR2 SVGIG (reference sequence). V gave up 4 bases and J gave up 10 bases; unmatched junction bases: 2. The DNA for the CDR3 is TGTGCCTGGACAACAGGGGGAAAACTGTTTTTT. It encodes CAWTTGGKLFF.

The chain is built from TRBV4-2 and TRBJ2-3, with a tentative D call TRBD2 (6 bases). Germline CDR1 and CDR2: LGHNA and YNFKEQ. This CDR3 is built from 17 residues. V shed 1 base and J shed 4 bases, with 18 bases lying between them. The CDR3 reads CASSQGVGFGGADTQYF. As DNA, the CDR3 is TGTGCCAGCAGCCAAGGCGTGGGATTCGGGGGAGCAGATACGCAGTATTTT.

This rearrangement joins TRBV18 to TRBJ1-4, with D hard to call. This CDR3 contains 14 residues. Germline CDR1 KGHSH, CDR2 LQKENI. V was shortened by 6 bases and J by 5 bases, with 13 bases between the two germline ends. The CDR3 nucleotides are TGTGCCAGCTCTAAGGACGGTCGGAATGAAAAACTGTTTTTT. This encodes CASSKDGRNEKLFF.

This clone showed up just a few times. A read error may produce the germline difference seen at one junction end. The chain uses TRBV5-1 and TRBJ2-3, with TRBD2 identical over 8 bases. CDR3 length: 15 residues. Germline V gene sequence: CDR1 SGHRS, CDR2 YFSETQ. DNA of the CDR3: TGCGCCAGCACCTTGAGCGGGGGCGGCACAGATACGCAGTATTTT. Amino acid sequence: CASTLSGGGTDTQYF.

The DNA for the CDR3 is TGTGCCAGCAGTGGACAGGGGAGCTATGGCTACACCTTC. It yields the protein CASSGQGSYGYTF. V is TRBV2 and J is TRBJ1-2; 8 positions match TRBD1. V was clipped by 4 bases and J by 4 bases; unmatched bases: 2. Germline V lookup: CDR1 SNHLY, CDR2 FYNNEI. The CDR3 has 13 residues.

This clone occurred a few times. The chain joins TRBV30 to TRBJ1-6; D call uncertain. CDR1 and CDR2 (germline): GTSNPN, SVGIG (reference sequence). The CDR3 sequence is 13 residues long. V lost 7 bases and J 7 bases, leaving 14 bases between the germline ends. CDR3 bases: TGTGCCTACGGCCCTCGGAGGAATTCACCCCTCCACTTT. It translates to CAYGPRRNSPLHF.

The V and J genes are TRBV7-9 and TRBJ2-1; tentatively, D is TRBD1 (6 bases). The V gene's germline CDR1 is SEHNR and CDR2 FQNEAQ (reference sequence). The CDR3 covers 12 residues. V lost 5 bases to trimming and J lost 8 bases, with 10 bases between them. The CDR3: CASSPTGHEQFF. The CDR3 coding sequence is TGTGCCAGCAGCCCCACAGGGCATGAGCAGTTCTTC. Drawing the rest from reference TRBV7-9 and TRBJ2-1, the complete variable domain is DTGVSQNPRHKITKRGQNVTFRCDPISEHNRLYWYRQTLGQGPEFLTYFQNEAQLEKSRLLSDRFSAERPKGSFSTLEIQRTEQGDSAMYLCASSPTGHEQFFGPGTRLTVL.

V usage is TRBV5-1 and J usage is TRBJ1-4; perhaps TRBD1 as D (5 bases). The CDR3 has 15 amino acids. CDR1 SGHRS and CDR2 YFSETQ come from the germline V gene. V was pared by 1 base and J by 12 bases, with 19 bases between. The CDR3 reads CASSLPVSGPAELFF. The CDR3 DNA reads as TGCGCCAGCAGCTTGCCTGTCTCAGGGCCCGCTGAACTGTTTTTT.

This clone was counted only a few times. The rearrangement links TRBV9 to TRBJ2-1; 10 positions match TRBD2. The CDR3 loop spans 14 amino acids. J was trimmed by 8 bases and V by 0 bases; bases with no gene match: 2. The germline gives CDR1 SGDLS, CDR2 YYNGEE. CDR3 DNA sequence: TGTGCCAGCAGCGTAGTAGGGACTAGCGATGAGCAGTTCTTC. As protein: CASSVVGTSDEQFF.

This clone appeared a few times. The chain carries TRBV11-2 and TRBJ1-4; D not resolved. Germline CDR1 reads SGHAT; CDR2 reads FQNNGV. CDR3 length: 14 amino acids. V lost 5 bases and J lost 7, with 14 bases in between. The CDR3 sequence: CASSPHPDGEKLFF. CDR3 nucleotide sequence: TGTGCCAGCAGCCCTCATCCGGACGGTGAAAAACTGTTTTTT.

V gene TRBV19 combines with J gene TRBJ2-2; 12 bases match TRBD2. Germline CDR1 LNHDA, CDR2 SQIVND (reference sequence). J was trimmed by 4 bases and V by 1 base; bases with no gene match: 1. The CDR3 extends over 16 amino acids. CDR3 in amino acids: CASSIGLAGVTGELFF. The CDR3 nucleotides read TGTGCCAGTAGTATAGGACTAGCGGGGGTCACCGGGGAGCTGTTTTTT.

By share of the sample, this clone is medium-sized. This sequence joins TRBV12-5 and TRBJ2-7; D remains ambiguous. The CDR3 extends over 14 amino acids. Trimming took off 7 bases at V and 0 bases at J, with 13 bases between the two ends. Looked up from germline, CDR1 is LGHNT and CDR2 is FRNRAP. CDR3 amino acids: CASALSGSSYEQYV. As DNA, the CDR3 is TGTGCTAGTGCCCTATCGGGCAGCTCCTACGAGCAGTACGTC.

The chain has TRBV4-1 and TRBJ2-5; TRBD2 matches at 10 bases. Losses at the gene ends were 4 bases for V and 5 bases for J; bases not matched to a gene: 10. The CDR3 extends over 16 amino acids. Germline V gene lookup returns CDR1 MGHRA and CDR2 YSYEKL. In DNA, the CDR3 is TGCGCCAGCAGCCGGCCCGCAGCGGGGGGGCAGGAGACCCAGTACTTC. Translating gives CASSRPAAGGQETQYF.

The J gene is TRBJ2-3, the V gene TRBV20-1; TRBD2 is a possible D gene (6 bases). V lost 3 bases, J lost 6 bases, and 7 bases lay in between. This CDR3 contains 11 residues. The germline V gene has CDR1 DFQATT and CDR2 SNEGSKA (reference sequence). The CDR3 region has the DNA TGCAGTGCTAGGGCGGGGGATACGCAGTATTTT. Translation gives CSARAGDTQYF.

The chain combines TRBV11-2 with TRBJ2-7; 13 positions agree with TRBD2. The junction had 1 base not matched to a gene; V was cut back by 3 bases and J by 2 bases. The V gene's germline CDR1 is SGHAT and CDR2 FQNNGV. The CDR3 contains 15 residues. The CDR3 DNA follows: TGTGCCAGCAGCTTTGGACTAGCGGGGGCCTACGAGCAGTACTTC. Protein product: CASSFGLAGAYEQYF.